The 9 T cell receptor beta chains reported below all come from one sample, sequenced in a study of breast tumors, draining lymph nodes, adjacent tissues. From the multiplex PCR reads, TCRdb called clonotypes with MiXCR, one entry per CDR3 protein. The sample lists tens of thousands of distinct CDR3 sequences, about 54% occurring once. The sample taken for sequencing was breast tumor tissue. These receptors originate from a female donor with breast cancer. Some clones in this sample may be carry-over from other donors' samples.

A single count supports this clonotype. J is TRBJ2-1 and V is TRBV29-1; 8 bases agree with TRBD2. The CDR3 is 12 amino acids. Unmatched junction bases numbered 5, after V lost 5 bases and J lost 8 bases. Looked up from germline, CDR1 is SQVTM and CDR2 is ANQGSEA. The chain's CDR3 is CSVPGGMYEQFF. CDR3 nucleotide sequence: TGCAGCGTTCCGGGGGGGATGTATGAGCAGTTCTTC.

The J gene is TRBJ1-6, the V gene TRBV5-5, with D perhaps TRBD1 (6 bases). V shed 7 bases and J shed 7 bases, with 12 bases lying between them. Per germline, CDR1 SGHKS and CDR2 YYEKEE (reference sequence). This CDR3 comprises 13 residues. The CDR3 is CASEATGNSPLHF. CDR3 DNA: TGTGCCAGCGAGGCTACAGGGAATTCACCCCTCCACTTT.

The chain employs TRBV6-1 and TRBJ2-7; 7 bases are a match to TRBD1. Germline trimming cut 7 bases from V and 2 bases from J; bases unmatched to any gene: 5. Looked up from germline, CDR1 is MNHNS and CDR2 is SASEGT. The CDR3 contains 13 residues. CDR3 bases: TGTGCCAGCATAACAGGGGAACCCTACGAGCAGTACTTC. This gives the protein CASITGEPYEQYF.

Details on this clonotype: Since the CDR3 does not end with the conserved phenylalanine or tryptophan, this likely comes from a read error. The chain has TRBV4-1 and TRBJ2-7; no clear D. V was shortened by 6 bases and J by 2 bases, with 17 bases between the two germline ends. Germline CDR1 reads MGHRA; CDR2 reads YSYEKL. This CDR3 has 15 residues. This CDR3 is CASRHEPDLTYEQYL. The CDR3 nucleotides read TGCGCCAGCAGGCACGAACCAGATTTGACCTACGAGCAGTACCTC.

The J gene is TRBJ2-1, the V gene TRBV7-9; 8 bases agree with TRBD2. The junction had 17 bases not matched to a gene; V was cut back by 3 bases and J by 7 bases. Per germline, CDR1 SEHNR and CDR2 FQNEAQ (reference sequence). The CDR3 contains 18 residues. CDR3 DNA: TGTGCCAGCAGCTTTTCCTCGGGGGGGGCAGACTACATGAATGAGCAGTTCTTC. Its protein is CASSFSSGGADYMNEQFF. The variable domain in full, completed from reference TRBV7-9 and TRBJ2-1, reads DTGVSQNPRHKITKRGQNVTFRCDPISEHNRLYWYRQTLGQGPEFLTYFQNEAQLEKSRLLSDRFSAERPKGSFSTLEIQRTEQGDSAMYLCASSFSSGGADYMNEQFFGPGTRLTVL.

The CDR3 loop is CATSGGRSGNTIYF. The CDR3 DNA reads TGTGCCACCAGCGGAGGGAGGTCTGGAAACACCATATATTTT. The chain carries TRBV15 and TRBJ1-3; D gene ambiguous. The V end lost 5 bases, the J end lost 1 base, and 9 bases lay between the germline ends. Germline V gene lookup returns CDR1 LNHNV and CDR2 YYDKDF (reference sequence). CDR3 length: 14 residues.

This clonotype was detected many times. The chain carries TRBV15 and TRBJ2-2, with no clear D. The CDR3 has 16 amino acids. Per germline, CDR1 LNHNV and CDR2 YYDKDF (reference sequence). V dropped 5 bases and J dropped 4 bases, with 17 bases sitting between them. CDR3 protein: CATSPGQQRITGELFF. DNA of the CDR3: TGTGCCACCAGCCCCGGGCAACAGAGAATCACCGGGGAGCTGTTTTTT.

By proportion, this clonotype is medium-sized (0.01 to 0.1%). V and J are TRBV5-1 and TRBJ2-7; no definite D call. Deletions cut 0 bases from V and 0 bases from J, with 7 bases between. Germline loops: CDR1 SGHRS, CDR2 YFSETQ. This CDR3 is built from 14 residues. The CDR3 coding sequence is TGCGCCAGCAGCTTGGGGGTAACCTCCTACGAGCAGTACTTC. It translates to CASSLGVTSYEQYF.

This chain links TRBV20-1 with TRBJ1-6; TRBD1 is a possible D gene (5 bases). The germline V gene has CDR1 DFQATT and CDR2 SNEGSKA (reference sequence). The CDR3 consists of 14 residues. Trimming removed 7 bases from V and 2 bases from J, with 12 bases in between. CDR3: CSVSRETYNSPLHF. CDR3 bases: TGCAGTGTCAGCAGGGAAACCTATAATTCACCCCTCCACTTT.